This T cell receptor beta chain was recorded in a study of blood T cell repertoires in COVID-19. The overall study: Sites in the United States, Italy and Spain provided acute and convalescent COVID-19 samples. From T cells, B-cell-depleted T cells, or PBMCs came the material, which was cDNA or gDNA.

A word on this clone: One junction end does not reproduce the germline sequence, and a read error may be involved.

Profiled with immunoSEQ multiplex PCR; TCRdb holds only in-frame clones, not every one. This table holds 9,500 to 15,000 clones, around 70% found once. Seattle's cohort entered during active infection and was followed longitudinally. Looked up from germline, CDR1 is SSHAT and CDR2 is FNYEAQ (reference sequence). The CDR3 sequence is 13 residues long. This receptor was obtained from a man between 60 and 70 years old with COVID-19, enrolled during active disease. V and J are TRBV7-7 and TRBJ2-1; D ambiguous. Material: peripheral blood. Here the CDR3 reads CASSHTTSDEQFF. As DNA, the CDR3 is TGTGCTAGCAGCCACACGACGAGCGATGAGCAGTTCTTC.